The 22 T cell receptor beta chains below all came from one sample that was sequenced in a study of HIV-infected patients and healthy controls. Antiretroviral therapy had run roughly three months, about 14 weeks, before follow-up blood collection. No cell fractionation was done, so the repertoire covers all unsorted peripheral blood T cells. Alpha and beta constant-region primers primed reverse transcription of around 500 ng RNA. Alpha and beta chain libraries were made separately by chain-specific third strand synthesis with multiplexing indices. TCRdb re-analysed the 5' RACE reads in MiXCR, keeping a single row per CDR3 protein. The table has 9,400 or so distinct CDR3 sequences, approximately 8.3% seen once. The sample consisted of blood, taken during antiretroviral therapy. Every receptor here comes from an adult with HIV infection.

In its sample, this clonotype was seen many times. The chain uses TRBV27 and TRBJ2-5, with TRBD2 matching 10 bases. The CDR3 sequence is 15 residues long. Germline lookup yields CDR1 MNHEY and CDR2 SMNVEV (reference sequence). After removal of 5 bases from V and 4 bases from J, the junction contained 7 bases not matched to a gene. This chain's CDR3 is CASSPTSGRLETQYF. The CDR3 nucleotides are TGTGCCAGCAGTCCGACTAGCGGGCGGTTAGAGACCCAGTACTTC.

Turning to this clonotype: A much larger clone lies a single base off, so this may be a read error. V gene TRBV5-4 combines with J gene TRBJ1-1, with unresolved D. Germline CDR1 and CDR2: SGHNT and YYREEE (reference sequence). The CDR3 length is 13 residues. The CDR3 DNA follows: TGTGCCAGCAGCCCAACAGTGAACACTGAAGCTTACTTT. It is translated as CASSPTVNTEAYF.

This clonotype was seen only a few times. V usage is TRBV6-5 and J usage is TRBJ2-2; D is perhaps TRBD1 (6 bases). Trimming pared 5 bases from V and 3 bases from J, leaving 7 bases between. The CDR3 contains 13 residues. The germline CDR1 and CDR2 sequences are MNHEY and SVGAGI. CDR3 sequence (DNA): TGTGCCAGCAGTACAGGGCACACCGGGGAGCTGTTTTTT. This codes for CASSTGHTGELFF.

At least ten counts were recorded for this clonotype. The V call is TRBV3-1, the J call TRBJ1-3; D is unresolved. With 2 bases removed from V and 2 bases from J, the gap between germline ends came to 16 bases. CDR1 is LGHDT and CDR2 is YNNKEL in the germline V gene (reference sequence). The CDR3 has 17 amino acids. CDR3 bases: TGTGCCAGCAGCCAAATTCCGAACAGATTGCCTGGAAACACCATATATTTT. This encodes CASSQIPNRLPGNTIYF.

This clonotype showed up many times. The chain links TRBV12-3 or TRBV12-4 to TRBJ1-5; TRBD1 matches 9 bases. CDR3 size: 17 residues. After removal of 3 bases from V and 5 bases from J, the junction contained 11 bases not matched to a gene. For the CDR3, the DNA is TGTGCCAGCAGTTTTAGTTCACCGGGACAGGGTCATCAGCCCCAGCATTTT. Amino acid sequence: CASSFSSPGQGHQPQHF.

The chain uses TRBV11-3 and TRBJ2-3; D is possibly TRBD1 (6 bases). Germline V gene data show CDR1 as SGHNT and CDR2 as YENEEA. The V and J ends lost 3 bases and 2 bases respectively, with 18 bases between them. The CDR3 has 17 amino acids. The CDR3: CASSFVAGAEDTDTQYF. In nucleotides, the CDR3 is TGTGCCAGCAGCTTCGTAGCAGGGGCCGAGGACACAGATACGCAGTATTTT.

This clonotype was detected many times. As DNA, the CDR3 is TGTGCCAGCAGTGTACCCGATGGGAGCGGGGAGCTGTTTTTT. Translated, it gives CASSVPDGSGELFF. The chain has TRBV2 and TRBJ2-2, with D possibly being TRBD2 (5 bases). CDR3 length: 14 amino acids. With 4 bases removed from V and 7 bases from J, the gap between germline ends came to 13 bases. In germline, CDR1 is SNHLY, CDR2 FYNNEI.

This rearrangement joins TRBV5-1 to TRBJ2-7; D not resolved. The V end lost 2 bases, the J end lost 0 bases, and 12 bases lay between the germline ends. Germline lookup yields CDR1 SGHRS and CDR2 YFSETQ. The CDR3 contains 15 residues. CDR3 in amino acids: CASSFTDDPSYEQYF. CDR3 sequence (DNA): TGCGCCAGCAGCTTTACGGACGATCCCTCCTACGAGCAGTACTTC.

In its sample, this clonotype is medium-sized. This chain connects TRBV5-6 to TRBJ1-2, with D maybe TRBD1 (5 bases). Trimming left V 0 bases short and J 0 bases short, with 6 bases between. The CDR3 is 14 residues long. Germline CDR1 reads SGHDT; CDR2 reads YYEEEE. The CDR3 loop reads CASSLDRTNYGYTF. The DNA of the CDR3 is TGTGCCAGCAGCTTGGACAGGACTAACTATGGCTACACCTTC.

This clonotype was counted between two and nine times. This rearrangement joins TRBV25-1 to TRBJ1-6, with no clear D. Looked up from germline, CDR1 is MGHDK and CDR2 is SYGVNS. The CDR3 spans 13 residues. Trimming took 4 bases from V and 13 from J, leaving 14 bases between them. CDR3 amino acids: CASSGPPPDPLHF. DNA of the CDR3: TGTGCCAGCAGTGGGCCGCCTCCAGATCCCCTCCACTTT. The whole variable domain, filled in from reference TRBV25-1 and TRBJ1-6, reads EADIYQTPRYLVIGTGKKITLECSQTMGHDKMYWYQQDPGMELHLIHYSYGVNSTEKGDLSSESTVSRIRTEHFPLTLESARPSHTSQYLCASSGPPPDPLHFGNGTRLTVT.

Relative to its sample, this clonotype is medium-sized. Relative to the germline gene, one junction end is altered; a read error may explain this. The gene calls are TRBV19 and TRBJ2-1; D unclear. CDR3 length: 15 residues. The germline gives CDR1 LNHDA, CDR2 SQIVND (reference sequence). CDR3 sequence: CSSRVGPLPHNEQFF. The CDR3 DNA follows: TGTTCCAGTCGCGTAGGCCCGCTCCCTCACAATGAGCAGTTCTTC.

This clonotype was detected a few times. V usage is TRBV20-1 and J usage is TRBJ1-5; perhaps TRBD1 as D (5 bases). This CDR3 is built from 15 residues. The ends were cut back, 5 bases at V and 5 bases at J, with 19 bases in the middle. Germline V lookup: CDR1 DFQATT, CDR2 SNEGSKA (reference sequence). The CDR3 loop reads CSAAGGKVNDQPQHF. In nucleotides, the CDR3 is TGCAGTGCTGCGGGGGGGAAGGTTAACGATCAGCCCCAGCATTTT.

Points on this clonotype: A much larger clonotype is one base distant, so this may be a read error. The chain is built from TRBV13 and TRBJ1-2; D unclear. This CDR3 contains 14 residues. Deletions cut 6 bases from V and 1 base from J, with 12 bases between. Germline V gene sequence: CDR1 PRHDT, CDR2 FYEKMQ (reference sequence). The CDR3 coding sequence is TGTGCCAGCAGGTTAAGTAGCAGTAACTATGGCTACACCTTC. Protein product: CASRLSSSNYGYTF.

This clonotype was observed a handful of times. CDR3 sequence reads: CASSEWGTGLTDTQYF. For the CDR3, the DNA is TGTGCCAGCAGTGAGTGGGGGACGGGCTTAACGGATACGCAGTATTTT. The V call is TRBV2, the J call TRBJ2-3, with D tentatively TRBD1 or TRBD2 (5 bases each). This CDR3 comprises 16 residues. Germline V CDR1 and CDR2: SNHLY, FYNNEI. V was pared by 3 bases and J by 6 bases, with 19 bases between.

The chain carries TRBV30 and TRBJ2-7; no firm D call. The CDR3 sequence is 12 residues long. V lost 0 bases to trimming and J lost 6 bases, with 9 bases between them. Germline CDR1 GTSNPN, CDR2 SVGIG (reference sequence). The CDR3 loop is CAWSVLYFEQYF. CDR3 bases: TGTGCCTGGAGTGTACTATATTTCGAGCAGTACTTC.

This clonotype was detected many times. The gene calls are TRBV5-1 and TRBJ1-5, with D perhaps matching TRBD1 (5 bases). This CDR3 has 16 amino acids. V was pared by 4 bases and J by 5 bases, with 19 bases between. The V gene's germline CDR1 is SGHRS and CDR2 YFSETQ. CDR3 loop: CASSTPLWGVDQPQHF. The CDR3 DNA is TGCGCCAGCAGCACCCCGTTGTGGGGGGTGGATCAGCCCCAGCATTTT.

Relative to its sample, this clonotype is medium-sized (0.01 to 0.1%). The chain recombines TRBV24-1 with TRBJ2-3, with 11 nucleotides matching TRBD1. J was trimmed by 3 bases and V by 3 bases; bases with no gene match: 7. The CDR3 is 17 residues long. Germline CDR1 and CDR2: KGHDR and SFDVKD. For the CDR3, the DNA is TGTGCCACCAGTGATGTGGACAGGGGGCTTCTAACAGATACGCAGTATTTT. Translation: CATSDVDRGLLTDTQYF.

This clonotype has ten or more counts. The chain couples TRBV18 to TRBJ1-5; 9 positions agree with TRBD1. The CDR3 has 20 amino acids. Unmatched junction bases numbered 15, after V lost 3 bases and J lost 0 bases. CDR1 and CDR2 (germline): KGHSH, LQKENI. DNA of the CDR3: TGTGCCAGCTCACCCCGGCAGCTGGCACAGGGGGCTGATAGCAATCAGCCCCAGCATTTT. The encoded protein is CASSPRQLAQGADSNQPQHF. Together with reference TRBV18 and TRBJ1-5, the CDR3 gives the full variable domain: NAGVMQNPRHLVRRRGQEARLRCSPMKGHSHVYWYRQLPEEGLKFMVYLQKENIIDESGMPKERFSAEFPKEGPSILRIQQVVRGDSAAYFCASSPRQLAQGADSNQPQHFGDGTRLSIL.

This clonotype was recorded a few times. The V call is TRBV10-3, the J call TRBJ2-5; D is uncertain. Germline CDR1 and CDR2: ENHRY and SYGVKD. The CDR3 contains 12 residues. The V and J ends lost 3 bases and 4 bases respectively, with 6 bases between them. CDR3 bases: TGTGCCATCAGTGACGGCGGAGAGACCCAGTACTTC. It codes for CAISDGGETQYF.

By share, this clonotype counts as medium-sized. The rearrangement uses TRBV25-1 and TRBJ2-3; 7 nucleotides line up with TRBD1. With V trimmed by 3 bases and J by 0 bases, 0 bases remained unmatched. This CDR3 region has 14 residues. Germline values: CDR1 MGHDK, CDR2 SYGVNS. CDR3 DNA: TGTGCCAGCAGTGAGGGACAGAGCACAGATACGCAGTATTTT. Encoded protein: CASSEGQSTDTQYF. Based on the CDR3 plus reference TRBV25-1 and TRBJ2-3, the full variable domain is EADIYQTPRYLVIGTGKKITLECSQTMGHDKMYWYQQDPGMELHLIHYSYGVNSTEKGDLSSESTVSRIRTEHFPLTLESARPSHTSQYLCASSEGQSTDTQYFGPGTRLTVL.

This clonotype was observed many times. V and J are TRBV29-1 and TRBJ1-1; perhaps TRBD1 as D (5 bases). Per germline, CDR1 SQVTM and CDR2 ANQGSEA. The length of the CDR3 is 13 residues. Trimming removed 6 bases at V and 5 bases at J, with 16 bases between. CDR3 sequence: CSVEGRVGTEAFF. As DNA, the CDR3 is TGCAGCGTCGAGGGGCGGGTGGGAACTGAAGCTTTCTTT. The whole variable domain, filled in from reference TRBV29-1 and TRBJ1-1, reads SAVISQKPSRDICQRGTSLTIQCQVDSQVTMMFWYRQQPGQSLTLIATANQGSEATYESGFVIDKFPISRPNLTFSTLTVSNMSPEDSSIYLCSVEGRVGTEAFFGQGTRLTVV.

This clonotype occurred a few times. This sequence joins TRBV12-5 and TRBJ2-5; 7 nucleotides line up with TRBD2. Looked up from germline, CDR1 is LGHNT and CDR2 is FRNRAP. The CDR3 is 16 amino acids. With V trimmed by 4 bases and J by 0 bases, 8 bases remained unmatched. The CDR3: CASGSPQAGYQETQYF. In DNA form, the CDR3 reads TGTGCTAGTGGTTCGCCTCAAGCGGGATACCAAGAGACCCAGTACTTC.